What follows are 16 T cell receptor beta chains derived from one specimen sequenced in a study of Tregs in tolerant kidney transplant recipients. The data were produced by immunoSEQ multiplex PCR, yet TCRdb's version contains in-frame clones alone and is incomplete. This sample's table has tens of thousands of clones. Sequenced material: CD4+ T cells from blood, taken before the transplant. The receptors derive from a human donor who received a combined kidney and bone marrow transplant.

CDR3 DNA, as far as it was read: TGCAGCGTTGAGGCATACAGGGGCAAGGCAGATACG. Encoded protein: CSVEAYRGKADT. The full CDR3 sequence reads CSVEAYRGKADTQYF. The chain employs TRBV29-1 and TRBJ2-3, with 7 positions matching TRBD1. The sequenced fragment ends 3 residues before the CDR3 boundary, so the rest is inferred from the germline J gene. After removal of 3 bases from V and 4 bases from J, the junction contained 10 bases not matched to a gene. Germline values: CDR1 SQVTM, CDR2 ANQGSEA. CDR3 length: 15 amino acids.

Note on this clone: The sequence runs out 3 residues before the end of the CDR3; the remainder is reconstructed from the germline J gene. This sequence joins TRBV2 and TRBJ2-7, with unresolved D. V gave up 4 bases and J gave up 3 bases, with 13 bases separating them. The germline V gene has CDR1 SNHLY and CDR2 FYNNEI. This CDR3 is 14 amino acids long. This chain's CDR3 is CASSGLTHNYEQYF. The sequenced part of the CDR3 DNA is TGTGCCAGCAGTGGGTTAACCCACAACTACGAG.

For this clone: The CDR3 end is not reached by the read, which stops 3 residues before it; the germline J gene fills it in. V gene TRBV5-1 combines with J gene TRBJ2-1, with 11 bases identical to TRBD2. Germline CDR1 is SGHRS and CDR2 is YFSETQ. Trimming at V came to 4 bases and at J to 4 bases, leaving 4 bases not matched to a gene. The CDR3 consists of 15 residues. CDR3 amino acids: CASSPRTSGYNEQFF. The sequenced part of the CDR3 DNA is TGCGCCAGCAGCCCGCGGACTAGCGGGTACAATGAG.

In regard to this clone: The sequenced fragment ends 3 residues before the CDR3 boundary, so the rest is inferred from the germline J gene. J is TRBJ2-3 and V is TRBV5-1; 9 positions agree with TRBD1. From germline, CDR1 is SGHRS and CDR2 YFSETQ. This CDR3 has 16 amino acids. Losses at the gene ends were 0 bases for V and 2 bases for J; bases not matched to a gene: 4. CDR3 DNA, as far as it was read: TGCGCCAGCAGCTTGGGCGGGACAGGGACCACAGATACG. It encodes CASSLGGTGTTDT. The whole CDR3 sequence reads CASSLGGTGTTDTQYF.

Comments on this clone: The sequenced fragment ends 3 residues before the CDR3 boundary, so the rest is inferred from the germline J gene. The chain employs TRBV5-1 and TRBJ1-2, with 8 bases lining up with TRBD1. In germline, CDR1 is SGHRS, CDR2 YFSETQ. The CDR3 is 14 residues long. The part of the CDR3 DNA that was read is TGCGCCAGCAGCGAAGGACAGGGCTCGGGGGGC. This encodes CASSEGQGSGG. The full CDR3 reads CASSEGQGSGGYTF.

With respect to this clone: The missing CDR3 end, 3 residues past where the read stops, is filled in from the germline J gene. The V gene is TRBV2, the J gene TRBJ1-4, with 8 bases identical to TRBD1. The CDR3 sequence is 16 residues long. The ends lost 4 bases at V and 10 bases at J; junction bases unmatched: 14. Looked up from germline, CDR1 is SNHLY and CDR2 is FYNNEI. The covered CDR3 bases are TGTGCCAGCAGTGGGCCGGGGACAGGTGGAGCAGGAAAA. This sequence encodes CASSGPGTGGAGK. The whole CDR3 is CASSGPGTGGAGKLFF.

Note on this clone: The read ends 3 residues before the CDR3 terminus; that terminus is restored from the germline J gene. V usage is TRBV6-2 or TRBV6-3 and J usage is TRBJ2-3; 7 bases agree with TRBD2. The CDR3 runs 14 residues. CDR1 MNHEY and CDR2 SVGEGT come from the germline V gene. Trimming removed 4 bases from V and 1 base from J; junction bases left unmatched: 2. The CDR3 loop is CASSWTRGTDTQYF. The sequenced part of the CDR3 DNA is TGTGCCAGCAGTTGGACTAGGGGCACAGATACG.

Concerning this clone: The read falls 3 residues short of the CDR3 end, and the missing part is taken from the germline J gene. The J gene is TRBJ2-2, the V gene TRBV6-2 or TRBV6-3; TRBD2 is a possible D gene (6 bases). Germline CDR1 is MNHEY and CDR2 is SVGEGT. V was cut by 6 bases and J by 9 bases, with 11 bases left in between. This CDR3 has 12 amino acids. CDR3 DNA (partial): TGTGCCAGCAGCCGGGACTCCCGGGAG. Its protein is CASSRDSRE. The CDR3 in full is CASSRDSRELFF.

In the case of this clone: The DNA ends 3 residues before the CDR3 does, and the rest of the CDR3 is filled in from the germline J gene. V gene TRBV20-1 combines with J gene TRBJ2-3; D gene unclear. This CDR3 spans 16 amino acids. Germline-derived CDR1 and CDR2 are DFQATT and SNEGSKA (reference sequence). The V and J ends lost 5 bases and 0 bases respectively, with 18 bases between them. CDR3 bases read: TGCAGTGCTCCCCCTAGAGACGGCACTAGCACAGATACG. Its translation is CSAPPRDGTSTDT. The entire CDR3 is CSAPPRDGTSTDTQYF.

On this clone itself: The read finishes 3 residues shy of the CDR3 end, and the germline J gene is used to complete it. This sequence joins TRBV19 and TRBJ1-3; the D is unclear. Germline V CDR1 and CDR2: LNHDA, SQIVND (reference sequence). This CDR3 comprises 17 residues. Trimming removed 3 bases from V and 0 bases from J, with 15 bases in between. CDR3 bases read: TGTGCCAGTAGTATGCGGCAGTACCGTGCCTCTGGAAACACC. Translating gives CASSMRQYRASGNT. The whole CDR3 sequence reads CASSMRQYRASGNTIYF. The variable domain in full, with the rest retrieved from reference TRBV19 and TRBJ1-3, is DGGITQSPKYLFRKEGQNVTLSCEQNLNHDAMYWYRQDPGQGLRLIYYSQIVNDFQKGDIAEGYSVSREKKESFPLTVTSAQKNPTAFYLCASSMRQYRASGNTIYFGEGSWLTVV.

About this clone itself: The sequenced fragment ends 3 residues before the CDR3 boundary, so the rest is inferred from the germline J gene. The V call is TRBV6-2 or TRBV6-3, the J call TRBJ2-7; 9 positions match TRBD1. The CDR3 is 12 residues long. Germline CDR1 MNHEY, CDR2 SVGEGT. V dropped 8 bases and J dropped 2; count of bases not matched to a gene: 1. The DNA read from the CDR3 is TGTGCCAGCCGGGACAGGGCCTACGAG. Its protein is CASRDRAYE. The whole CDR3 sequence reads CASRDRAYEQYF.

Note on this clone: With the read ending 3 residues before the CDR3 end, the germline J gene is used to fill in that end. The chain links TRBV10-3 to TRBJ2-2; 7 bases match TRBD1. V lost 10 bases and J lost 7; bases outside the gene matches: 12. The CDR3 is made up of 14 amino acids. Germline V gene sequence: CDR1 ENHRY, CDR2 SYGVKD. This CDR3 is CATNSPGGLGELFF. The part of the CDR3 DNA that was read is TGTGCCACCAACAGCCCAGGGGGTCTCGGGGAG.

Details on this clone: The read halts 3 residues ahead of the CDR3 end, with the missing end drawn from the germline J gene. V is TRBV19 and J is TRBJ2-2; TRBD1 matches at 10 bases. Germline V CDR1 and CDR2: LNHDA, SQIVND (reference sequence). V was pared by 5 bases and J by 0 bases, with 9 bases of the junction left unmatched. The CDR3 length is 18 residues. The CDR3 bases that were read are TGTGCCAGTAGTCCCACGACAGGGGGCGGAACGAACACCGGGGAG. Protein: CASSPTTGGGTNTGE. The whole CDR3 is CASSPTTGGGTNTGELFF.

To note about this clone: The read terminates 3 residues before the CDR3 end, so the remaining end is supplied by the germline J gene. This chain links TRBV7-6 with TRBJ2-2; TRBD1 agrees at 8 bases. After removal of 1 base from V and 4 bases from J, the junction contained 5 bases not matched to a gene. The CDR3 has 16 amino acids. Germline V lookup: CDR1 SGHVS, CDR2 FNYEAQ. Partial CDR3 DNA: TGTGCCAGCAGCTTAGGTTGGACAGGGAGCACCGGGGAG. Translating it yields CASSLGWTGSTGE. Given in full, the CDR3 is CASSLGWTGSTGELFF. Looking up the rest from reference TRBV7-6 and TRBJ2-2 gives the full variable domain: GAGVSQSPRYKVTKRGQDVALRCDPISGHVSLYWYRQALGQGPEFLTYFNYEAQQDKSGLPNDRFSAERPEGSISTLTIQRTEQRDSAMYRCASSLGWTGSTGELFFGEGSRLTVL.

A note on this clone: The missing CDR3 end, 3 residues past where the read stops, is filled in from the germline J gene. The chain links TRBV2 to TRBJ2-2; TRBD1 aligns across 7 bases. This CDR3 is built from 14 residues. Per germline, CDR1 SNHLY and CDR2 FYNNEI. Trimming at V came to 5 bases and at J to 6 bases, leaving 6 bases not matched to a gene. CDR3 region: CASSKQGKSGELFF. The CDR3 bases that were read are TGTGCCAGCAGTAAACAGGGGAAGTCCGGGGAG.

On this clone: The sequenced fragment ends 3 residues before the CDR3 boundary, so the rest is inferred from the germline J gene. The gene calls are TRBV7-9 and TRBJ1-3, with no clear D. This CDR3 has 13 amino acids. V was clipped by 5 bases and J by 2 bases, with 7 bases between them. Germline V gene data show CDR1 as SEHNR and CDR2 as FQNEAQ (reference sequence). The CDR3 loop reads CASSPKTGNTIYF. The part of the CDR3 DNA that was read is TGTGCCAGCAGCCCTAAGACTGGAAACACC.